These 30 T cell receptor beta chains were all obtained from the same sample, sequenced in a study of cytomegalovirus exposure and HLA in healthy donors. 60 Vbeta and 13 Jbeta primers were used in PCR. Using immunoSEQ multiplex PCR, the repertoire was profiled, and TCRdb retains in-frame clones only, with some absent. The sample lists 80,000 to 130,000 clones, more than 60% occurring once. The sequenced material came from PBMCs. The receptor set was obtained from a woman between 18 and 29 years old in good health and CMV-seropositive.

V and J are TRBV7-9 and TRBJ2-5; D perhaps matches TRBD2 (6 bases). Germline loops: CDR1 SEHNR, CDR2 FQNEAQ (reference sequence). This CDR3 is 14 amino acids long. V shed 5 bases and J shed 5 bases, with 15 bases lying between them. The CDR3 is CASSPGRGLETQYF. The CDR3 DNA follows: TGTGCCAGCAGCCCAGGACGGGGGTTGGAGACCCAGTACTTC.

The rearrangement links TRBV2 to TRBJ1-2; TRBD1 agrees at 9 bases. CDR1 is SNHLY, CDR2 FYNNEI, per germline. With V trimmed by 6 bases and J by 4 bases, 9 bases remained unmatched. CDR3 length equals 15 residues. The CDR3: CASSSEEGQGYGYTF. The CDR3 nucleotides read TGTGCCAGCAGCTCCGAAGAGGGACAGGGCTATGGCTACACCTTC. The full variable domain, in which reference TRBV2 and TRBJ1-2 provide the parts outside the CDR3, is EPEVTQTPSHQVTQMGQEVILRCVPISNHLYFYWYRQILGQKVEFLVSFYNNEISEKSEIFDDQFSVERPDGSNFTLKIRSTKLEDSAMYFCASSSEEGQGYGYTFGSGTRLTVV.

This sequence joins TRBV18 and TRBJ2-6, with 9 bases aligning to TRBD1. Unmatched junction bases numbered 10, after V lost 2 bases and J lost 2 bases. The CDR3 totals 19 residues. Germline V gene lookup returns CDR1 KGHSH and CDR2 LQKENI. The CDR3 sequence: CASSPTFPGQGTGANVLTF. The DNA of the CDR3 is TGTGCCAGCTCACCAACCTTCCCGGGACAGGGCACTGGGGCCAACGTCCTGACTTTC. Drawing the rest from reference TRBV18 and TRBJ2-6, the complete variable domain is NAGVMQNPRHLVRRRGQEARLRCSPMKGHSHVYWYRQLPEEGLKFMVYLQKENIIDESGMPKERFSAEFPKEGPSILRIQQVVRGDSAAYFCASSPTFPGQGTGANVLTFGAGSRLTVL.

This rearrangement joins TRBV6-5 to TRBJ2-5; D perhaps matches TRBD2 (6 bases). Germline CDR1 is MNHEY and CDR2 is SVGAGI. The CDR3 has 16 residues. Trimming took 2 bases from V and 2 from J, leaving 15 bases between them. CDR3 amino acids: CASSYRASVSQETQYF. As DNA, the CDR3 is TGTGCCAGCAGTTACAGGGCTAGCGTGAGTCAAGAGACCCAGTACTTC.

The rearrangement uses TRBV19 and TRBJ2-7, with D tentatively TRBD1 (5 bases). From germline, CDR1 is LNHDA and CDR2 SQIVND (reference sequence). The CDR3 loop spans 14 amino acids. Deletions cut 3 bases from V and 3 bases from J, with 12 bases between. CDR3 sequence: CASSIWGRVYEQYF. As DNA, the CDR3 is TGTGCCAGTAGTATTTGGGGCCGAGTCTACGAGCAGTACTTC.

The chain links TRBV10-3 to TRBJ1-1, with TRBD1 matching 9 bases. With V trimmed by 5 bases and J by 6 bases, 16 bases remained unmatched. CDR3 size: 17 residues. Germline assignment: CDR1 ENHRY and CDR2 SYGVKD. The CDR3: CAISRSGQGVWGSEAFF. CDR3 bases: TGTGCCATCAGTCGGTCGGGACAGGGCGTCTGGGGCTCTGAAGCTTTCTTT.

In its sample, this clone was seen a few times. V is TRBV10-3 and J is TRBJ2-3, with 9 bases fitting TRBD2. J gave up 3 bases and V 8 bases, and 9 bases lay outside the gene matches. CDR1 is ENHRY, CDR2 SYGVKD, per germline. The CDR3 has 15 residues. The CDR3 region is CAISGAGGYTDTQYF. CDR3 in DNA: TGTGCCATCTCCGGGGCGGGAGGGTATACAGATACGCAGTATTTT.

This chain joins TRBV28 and TRBJ1-2, with a weak D call TRBD1 (6 bases). Germline V gene sequence: CDR1 MDHEN, CDR2 SYDVKM. There are 13 residues in the CDR3. Trimming took off 7 bases at V and 2 bases at J, with 11 bases between the two ends. CDR3 nucleotide sequence: TGTGCCAGCAATAGGGGGGGGAACTATGGCTACACCTTC. As protein: CASNRGGNYGYTF.

The sample holds one count of this clone. This sequence joins TRBV5-1 and TRBJ2-7, with 9 positions matching TRBD1. Germline loops: CDR1 SGHRS, CDR2 YFSETQ. This CDR3 region has 16 residues. V shed 4 bases and J 5 bases; nucleotides not matched to a gene: 13. This CDR3 reads CASSSPRDRESNEQYF. The CDR3 coding sequence is TGCGCCAGCAGCAGCCCCCGGGACAGGGAATCCAACGAGCAGTACTTC.

V and J are TRBV4-1 and TRBJ2-3; D may be TRBD2 (6 bases). Germline CDR1 is MGHRA and CDR2 is YSYEKL. The CDR3 has 16 residues. V lost 2 bases to trimming and J lost 0 bases, with 12 bases between them. Here the CDR3 reads CASSQHSGVSTDTQYF. Written as DNA, the CDR3 is TGCGCCAGCAGCCAACATAGCGGAGTTAGCACAGATACGCAGTATTTT.

V usage is TRBV10-3 and J usage is TRBJ2-1; TRBD2 agrees at 12 bases. The germline CDR1 and CDR2 sequences are ENHRY and SYGVKD. With 0 bases clipped from V and 0 bases from J, the junction kept 6 bases outside the gene matches. This CDR3 is 19 amino acids long. The DNA of the CDR3 is TGTGCCATCAGTGAGTCCTGGACTAGCGGGGCCCTCTCCTACAATGAGCAGTTCTTC. Translating it yields CAISESWTSGALSYNEQFF.

There are a few counts of this clone. For the CDR3, the DNA is TGTGCCAGCAGTCAAGACAGAAACTATGGCTACACCTTC. Amino acid sequence: CASSQDRNYGYTF. This chain joins TRBV5-4 and TRBJ1-2; perhaps TRBD1 as D (5 bases). Per germline, CDR1 SGHNT and CDR2 YYREEE (reference sequence). This CDR3 spans 13 amino acids. The V end lost 5 bases, the J end lost 2 bases, and 10 bases lay between the germline ends.

This rearrangement joins TRBV5-1 to TRBJ1-1; D possibly corresponds to TRBD1 (5 bases). The CDR3 sequence is 13 residues long. Germline lookup yields CDR1 SGHRS and CDR2 YFSETQ. V lost 7 bases and J 5 bases, leaving 15 bases between the germline ends. Here the CDR3 reads CASGGAAQTEAFF. Written as DNA, the CDR3 is TGCGCCAGCGGAGGGGCAGCTCAAACTGAAGCTTTCTTT.

V gene TRBV5-1 combines with J gene TRBJ2-6, with 7 bases that match TRBD1. V lost 0 bases to trimming and J lost 0 bases; unmatched junction nucleotides: 0. The CDR3 is made up of 16 amino acids. Germline V gene data show CDR1 as SGHRS and CDR2 as YFSETQ. Here the CDR3 reads CASSLGDSSGANVLTF. Written as DNA, the CDR3 is TGCGCCAGCAGCTTGGGGGACAGCTCTGGGGCCAACGTCCTGACTTTC.

For the CDR3, the DNA is TGTGCCAGCAGTGACGGTCTGCGGGGGAGGTACGAGCAGTACTTC. Its protein product is CASSDGLRGRYEQYF. J is TRBJ2-7 and V is TRBV6-4; 7 nucleotides line up with TRBD2. V gave up 2 bases and J gave up 4 bases; unmatched junction bases: 8. The CDR3 covers 15 residues. Germline V gene lookup returns CDR1 MRHNA and CDR2 SNTAGT.

This chain connects TRBV9 to TRBJ2-5, with a tentative D call TRBD1 (5 bases). This CDR3 has 12 amino acids. V lost 7 bases and J 4 bases, leaving 11 bases between the germline ends. CDR1 is SGDLS and CDR2 is YYNGEE in the germline V gene. The CDR3 protein is CASGPTGETQYF. In DNA form, the CDR3 reads TGTGCCAGCGGCCCCACAGGAGAGACCCAGTACTTC.

The chain uses TRBV5-1 and TRBJ1-1; no definite D call. The CDR3 totals 12 residues. V was cut by 4 bases and J by 1 base, with 5 bases left in between. In germline, CDR1 is SGHRS, CDR2 YFSETQ. CDR3 nucleotides: TGCGCCAGCAGCCGTTCGAACACTGAAGCTTTCTTT. It codes for CASSRSNTEAFF. The full variable domain, rest sourced from reference TRBV5-1 and TRBJ1-1, is KAGVTQTPRYLIKTRGQQVTLSCSPISGHRSVSWYQQTPGQGLQFLFEYFSETQRNKGNFPGRFSGRQFSNSRSEMNVSTLELGDSALYLCASSRSNTEAFFGQGTRLTVV.

This clone was counted a few times. This CDR3 is CASSRDRYYEQYF. CDR3 in DNA: TGTGCCAGCAGTCGGGACAGATACTACGAGCAGTACTTC. J is TRBJ2-7 and V is TRBV28; 7 bases are a match to TRBD1. The CDR3 contains 13 residues. CDR1 and CDR2 (germline): MDHEN, SYDVKM. V lost 5 bases and J lost 3; bases outside the gene matches: 4.

This sequence joins TRBV4-3 and TRBJ2-1; TRBD2 matches 10 bases. The length of the CDR3 is 17 residues. Trimming cost V 0 bases and J 6 bases; bases outside gene matches: 8. The germline CDR1 and CDR2 sequences are LGHNA and YSLEER. CDR3 coding DNA: TGCGCCAGCAGCCAAGATCAGGGAGCGGGAGGGGTCAATGAGCAGTTCTTC. It is translated as CASSQDQGAGGVNEQFF.

This clone has a handful of counts. The genes are TRBV15 and TRBJ2-5; TRBD2 agrees at 13 bases. The V segment lost 0 bases and the J segment 0 bases; nucleotides outside the gene matches: 10. CDR1 and CDR2 from the germline V gene are LNHNV and YYDKDF (reference sequence). The CDR3 runs to 20 residues. The CDR3 is CATSRDRLAGGKWYQETQYF. CDR3 coding DNA: TGTGCCACCAGCAGAGATAGACTAGCGGGAGGAAAGTGGTACCAAGAGACCCAGTACTTC.

The CDR3 region has the DNA TGCGCCAGCAGCCAACCAGGAGGGCGGACTGAAGCTTTCTTT. Amino acids: CASSQPGGRTEAFF. V and J are TRBV4-1 and TRBJ1-1; D gene unclear. V was trimmed by 2 bases and J by 5 bases, leaving 12 bases between them. The germline V gene encodes CDR1 MGHRA and CDR2 YSYEKL. This CDR3 region has 14 residues.

Regarding this clone: An end of the junction differs from the germline gene, which may be a read error. The chain carries TRBV29-1 and TRBJ2-5; D is ambiguous. Germline loops: CDR1 SQVTM, CDR2 ANQGSEA. The CDR3 spans 9 residues. The CDR3 reads CSVEETQYF. DNA of the CDR3: TGCAGCGTCGAAGAGACCCAGTACTTC.

CDR3 residues: CASSVRTSGRGELFF. The CDR3 region has the DNA TGTGCCAGCAGCGTCAGGACTAGCGGGAGAGGGGAGCTGTTTTTT. J is TRBJ2-2 and V is TRBV9; 13 bases agree with TRBD2. The V segment lost 2 bases and the J segment 8 bases; nucleotides outside the gene matches: 3. The germline gives CDR1 SGDLS, CDR2 YYNGEE. This CDR3 comprises 15 residues.

This chain links TRBV20-1 with TRBJ1-1, with D uncertain. The CDR3 is made up of 10 amino acids. Germline-derived CDR1 and CDR2 are DFQATT and SNEGSKA (reference sequence). V shed 1 base and J shed 10 bases, with 7 bases lying between them. Here the CDR3 reads CSARVTGAFF. The CDR3 DNA is TGCAGTGCTAGAGTCACCGGAGCTTTCTTT.

Remarks on this clone: A read error may account for a junction end that differs from germline. V is TRBV11-2 and J is TRBJ1-4, with TRBD1 identical over 8 bases. Germline V lookup: CDR1 SGHAT, CDR2 FQNNGV. This CDR3 has 14 amino acids. CDR3 amino acids: CASSIDRGREKLFF. DNA of the CDR3: TGTGCCAGCAGCATAGACAGGGGCAGGGAAAAACTGTTTTTT.

The rearrangement joins TRBV7-6 to TRBJ2-7, with TRBD2 matching 13 bases. Looked up from germline, CDR1 is SGHVS and CDR2 is FNYEAQ. The CDR3 covers 17 residues. V shed 5 bases, J shed 5 bases, and the junction held 12 bases outside the gene matches. The CDR3 nucleotides are TGTGCCAGCAGCCGCCGGGTAGGACTAGCGGGAGACCACGAGCAGTACTTC. The encoded protein is CASSRRVGLAGDHEQYF.

This clone showed up just once. The chain joins TRBV7-3 to TRBJ2-6; tentatively, D is TRBD2 (5 bases). Germline V gene sequence: CDR1 SGHTA, CDR2 FQGTGA. V lost 2 bases and J 2 bases, leaving 13 bases between the germline ends. The length of the CDR3 is 17 residues. In nucleotides, the CDR3 is TGTGCCAGCAGCTTATCCGGGGTCCTAACTGGGGCCAACGTCCTGACTTTC. Encoded protein: CASSLSGVLTGANVLTF.

This chain links TRBV10-3 with TRBJ1-5; unclear D gene. The V and J ends lost 10 bases and 5 bases respectively, with 15 bases between them. This CDR3 has 13 amino acids. The germline gives CDR1 ENHRY, CDR2 SYGVKD. Here the CDR3 DNA reads TGTGCCACCCAGACGGAGGCGGATCAGCCCCAGCATTTT. Protein product: CATQTEADQPQHF.

V gene TRBV5-4 combines with J gene TRBJ2-1; a possible D gene is TRBD2 (5 bases). This CDR3 contains 11 residues. Germline CDR1 and CDR2: SGHNT and YYREEE (reference sequence). V lost 7 bases and J 9 bases, leaving 11 bases between the germline ends. This chain's CDR3 is CASASSGEQFF. The CDR3 nucleotides are TGTGCCAGCGCCTCGAGCGGTGAGCAGTTCTTC.

The CDR3 sequence is CASSKTSGPSYEQYF. CDR3 sequence (DNA): TGTGCCAGCAGCAAGACTAGCGGGCCTTCCTACGAGCAGTACTTC. The rearrangement joins TRBV7-9 to TRBJ2-7, with 10 bases aligning to TRBD2. Germline loops: CDR1 SEHNR, CDR2 FQNEAQ (reference sequence). The V gene end was trimmed by 5 bases and the J gene end by 1 base; junction bases not matched to a gene: 5. The length of the CDR3 is 15 residues. The full variable domain, completed using reference TRBV7-9 and TRBJ2-7, is DTGVSQNPRHKITKRGQNVTFRCDPISEHNRLYWYRQTLGQGPEFLTYFQNEAQLEKSRLLSDRFSAERPKGSFSTLEIQRTEQGDSAMYLCASSKTSGPSYEQYFGPGTRLTVT.